This T cell receptor beta chain was identified in a study of T-cell reconstitution after alpha-beta-depleted transplantation in children. Study results and caveats: T-cell counts and diversity at one year following transplant were attributed mainly to newly produced T cells.

A word on this clonotype: What it binds is unknown.

TCRbeta library preparation incorporated unique molecular identifiers. Using its own MiXCR run on the PCR reads, TCRdb lists one record per CDR3 protein. Of 550,000 to 600,000 distinct CDR3 sequences in the sample, about 23% were seen once. The TCR originated in a boy under two years old who had a stem cell transplant for acute myeloid leukemia, so the T cells may come from the graft donor. The specimen comprised PBMCs, mostly from graft donor cells, sampled 360 days after TCRalphabeta/CD19-depleted stem cell transplant.

The CDR3 region is CSARAEGSGGANYNEQFF. In DNA, the CDR3 is TGCAGTGCTAGAGCAGAAGGGAGCGGGGGGGCCAACTACAATGAGCAGTTCTTC. The V gene is TRBV20-1, the J gene TRBJ2-1, with 10 nucleotides matching TRBD2. V lost 1 base, J lost 3 bases, and 12 bases stayed unmatched. The CDR3 covers 18 residues. Germline CDR1 and CDR2: DFQATT and SNEGSKA (reference sequence).